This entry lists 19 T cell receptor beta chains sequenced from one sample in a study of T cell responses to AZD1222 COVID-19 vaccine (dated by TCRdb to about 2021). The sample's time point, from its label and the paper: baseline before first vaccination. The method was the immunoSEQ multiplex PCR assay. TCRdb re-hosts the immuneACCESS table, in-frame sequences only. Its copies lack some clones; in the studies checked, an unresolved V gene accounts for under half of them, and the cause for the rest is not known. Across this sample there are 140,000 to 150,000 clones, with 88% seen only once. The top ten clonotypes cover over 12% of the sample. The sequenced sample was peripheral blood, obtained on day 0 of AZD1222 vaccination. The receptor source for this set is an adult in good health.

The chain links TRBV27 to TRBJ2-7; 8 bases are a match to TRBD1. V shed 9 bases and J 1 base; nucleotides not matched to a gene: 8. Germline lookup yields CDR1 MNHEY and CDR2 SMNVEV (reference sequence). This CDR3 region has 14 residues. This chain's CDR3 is CASRNRGVSYEQYF. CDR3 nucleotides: TGTGCCAGTCGCAACAGGGGGGTTTCCTACGAGCAGTACTTC.

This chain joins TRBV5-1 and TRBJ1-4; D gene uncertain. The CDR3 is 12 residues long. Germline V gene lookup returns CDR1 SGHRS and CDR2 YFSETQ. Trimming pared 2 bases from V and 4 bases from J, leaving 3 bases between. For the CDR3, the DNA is TGCGCCAGCAGCTTTAGTAATGAAAAACTGTTTTTT. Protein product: CASSFSNEKLFF.

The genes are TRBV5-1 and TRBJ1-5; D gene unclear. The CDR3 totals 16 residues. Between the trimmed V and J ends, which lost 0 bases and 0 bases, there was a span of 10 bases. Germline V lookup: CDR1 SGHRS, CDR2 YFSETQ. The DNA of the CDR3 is TGCGCCAGCAGCTTGGACGGCGATCATAGCAATCAGCCCCAGCATTTT. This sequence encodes CASSLDGDHSNQPQHF.

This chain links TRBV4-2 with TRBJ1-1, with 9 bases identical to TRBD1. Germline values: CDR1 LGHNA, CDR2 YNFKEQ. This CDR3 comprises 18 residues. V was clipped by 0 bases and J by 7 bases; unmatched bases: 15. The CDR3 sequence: CASSQDATRWDRAYEAFF. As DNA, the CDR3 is TGTGCCAGCAGCCAAGACGCCACCCGTTGGGACAGGGCTTATGAAGCTTTCTTT.

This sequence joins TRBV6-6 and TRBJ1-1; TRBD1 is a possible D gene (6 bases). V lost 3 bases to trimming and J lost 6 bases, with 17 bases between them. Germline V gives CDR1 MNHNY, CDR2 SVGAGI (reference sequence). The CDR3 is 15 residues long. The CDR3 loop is CASSYFTGRDAEAFF. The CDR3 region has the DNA TGTGCCAGCAGTTATTTTACAGGGCGGGACGCTGAAGCTTTCTTT.

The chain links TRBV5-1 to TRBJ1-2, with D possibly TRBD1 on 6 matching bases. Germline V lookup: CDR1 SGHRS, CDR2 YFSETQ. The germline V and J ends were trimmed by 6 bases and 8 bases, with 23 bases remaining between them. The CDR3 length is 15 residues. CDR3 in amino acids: CASTPTGTNPWGYTF. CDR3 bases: TGCGCCAGCACCCCGACAGGCACAAACCCGTGGGGCTACACCTTC.

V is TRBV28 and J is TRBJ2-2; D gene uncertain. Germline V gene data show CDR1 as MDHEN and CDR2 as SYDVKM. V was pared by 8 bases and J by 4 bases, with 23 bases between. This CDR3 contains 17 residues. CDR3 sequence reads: CASALHRRPWPTGELFF. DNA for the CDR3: TGTGCCAGCGCACTTCATCGTAGACCCTGGCCCACCGGGGAGCTGTTTTTT.

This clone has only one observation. The CDR3, as DNA: TGTGCCAGCAGCTTAGGGGGACTAGCGGGGCCCTCATGGGATGAGCAGTTCTTC. Translated, it gives CASSLGGLAGPSWDEQFF. V gene TRBV7-9 combines with J gene TRBJ2-1; 13 bases are a match to TRBD2. The V gene end was trimmed by 1 base and the J gene end by 8 bases; junction bases not matched to a gene: 11. CDR3 length: 18 amino acids. Germline V gene lookup returns CDR1 SEHNR and CDR2 FQNEAQ (reference sequence).

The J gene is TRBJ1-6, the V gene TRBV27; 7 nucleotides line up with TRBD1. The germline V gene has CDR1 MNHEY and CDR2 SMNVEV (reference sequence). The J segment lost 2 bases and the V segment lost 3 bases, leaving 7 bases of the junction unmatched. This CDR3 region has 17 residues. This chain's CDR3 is CASSLAGGGPYNSPLHF. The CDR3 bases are TGTGCCAGCAGTTTGGCAGGGGGGGGCCCCTATAATTCACCCCTCCACTTT.

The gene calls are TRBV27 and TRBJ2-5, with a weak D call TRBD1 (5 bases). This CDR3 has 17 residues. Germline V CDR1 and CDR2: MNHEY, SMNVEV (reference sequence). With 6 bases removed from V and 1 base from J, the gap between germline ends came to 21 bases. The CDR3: CASSAQRTLGVQETQYF. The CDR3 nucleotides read TGTGCCAGCAGCGCTCAACGCACCTTAGGGGTCCAAGAGACCCAGTACTTC.

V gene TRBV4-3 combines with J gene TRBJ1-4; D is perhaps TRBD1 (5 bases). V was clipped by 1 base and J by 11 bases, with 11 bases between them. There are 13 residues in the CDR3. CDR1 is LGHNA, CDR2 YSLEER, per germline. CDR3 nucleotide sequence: TGCGCCAGCAGCCAAGTAGGGGCGGCTAAACTGTTTTTT. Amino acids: CASSQVGAAKLFF.

Here the CDR3 reads CASSLEGRSGGEQYF. The CDR3 coding sequence is TGCGCCAGCAGCTTGGAGGGGAGATCGGGGGGCGAGCAGTACTTC. This chain connects TRBV5-1 to TRBJ2-7, with TRBD2 identical over 7 bases. CDR1 and CDR2 from the germline V gene are SGHRS and YFSETQ. The CDR3 length is 15 residues. V lost 0 bases, J lost 6 bases, and 9 bases stayed unmatched.

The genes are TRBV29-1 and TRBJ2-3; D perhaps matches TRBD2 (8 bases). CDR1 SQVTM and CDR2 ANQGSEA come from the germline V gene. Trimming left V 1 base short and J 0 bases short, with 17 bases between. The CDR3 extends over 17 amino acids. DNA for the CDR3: TGCAGCGTTGAAGGGGTAGCGGGGACAGCTAGCACAGATACGCAGTATTTT. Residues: CSVEGVAGTASTDTQYF.

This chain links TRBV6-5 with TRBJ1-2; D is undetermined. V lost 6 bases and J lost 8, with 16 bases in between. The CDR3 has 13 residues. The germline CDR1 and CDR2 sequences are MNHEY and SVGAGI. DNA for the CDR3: TGTGCCAGCAGGAGAACAGAGTTGGGCGGCTACACCTTC. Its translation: CASRRTELGGYTF.

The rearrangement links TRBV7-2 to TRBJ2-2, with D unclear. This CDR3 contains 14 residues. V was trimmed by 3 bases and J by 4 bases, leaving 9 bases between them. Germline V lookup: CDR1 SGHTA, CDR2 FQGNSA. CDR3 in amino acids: CASSFQWGTGELFF. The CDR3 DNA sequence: TGTGCCAGCAGCTTTCAGTGGGGCACCGGGGAGCTGTTTTTT.

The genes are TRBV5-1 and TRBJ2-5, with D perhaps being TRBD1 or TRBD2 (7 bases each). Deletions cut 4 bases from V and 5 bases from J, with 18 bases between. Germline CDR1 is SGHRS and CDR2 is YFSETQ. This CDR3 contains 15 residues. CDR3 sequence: CASSPRGGGVETQYF. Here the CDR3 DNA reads TGCGCCAGCAGCCCCCGGGGAGGGGGCGTCGAGACCCAGTACTTC.

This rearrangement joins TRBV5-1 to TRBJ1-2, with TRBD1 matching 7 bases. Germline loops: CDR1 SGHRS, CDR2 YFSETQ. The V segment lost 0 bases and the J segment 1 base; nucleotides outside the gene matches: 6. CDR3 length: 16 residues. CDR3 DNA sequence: TGCGCCAGCAGCTTGGGCAGGGGGACTCTTAACTATGGCTACACCTTC. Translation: CASSLGRGTLNYGYTF.

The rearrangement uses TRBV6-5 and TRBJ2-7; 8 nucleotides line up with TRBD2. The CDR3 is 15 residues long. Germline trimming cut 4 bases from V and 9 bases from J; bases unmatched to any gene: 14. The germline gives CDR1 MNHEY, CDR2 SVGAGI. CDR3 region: CASSSGLASLRVQYF. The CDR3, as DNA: TGTGCCAGCAGTTCAGGACTAGCCTCCTTACGGGTGCAGTACTTC.

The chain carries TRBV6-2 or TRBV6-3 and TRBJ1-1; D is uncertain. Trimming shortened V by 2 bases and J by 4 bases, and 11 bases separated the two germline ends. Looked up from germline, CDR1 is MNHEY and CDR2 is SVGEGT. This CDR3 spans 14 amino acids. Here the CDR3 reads CASSYRFQGTEAFF. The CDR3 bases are TGTGCCAGCAGTTACCGGTTCCAAGGCACTGAAGCTTTCTTT.